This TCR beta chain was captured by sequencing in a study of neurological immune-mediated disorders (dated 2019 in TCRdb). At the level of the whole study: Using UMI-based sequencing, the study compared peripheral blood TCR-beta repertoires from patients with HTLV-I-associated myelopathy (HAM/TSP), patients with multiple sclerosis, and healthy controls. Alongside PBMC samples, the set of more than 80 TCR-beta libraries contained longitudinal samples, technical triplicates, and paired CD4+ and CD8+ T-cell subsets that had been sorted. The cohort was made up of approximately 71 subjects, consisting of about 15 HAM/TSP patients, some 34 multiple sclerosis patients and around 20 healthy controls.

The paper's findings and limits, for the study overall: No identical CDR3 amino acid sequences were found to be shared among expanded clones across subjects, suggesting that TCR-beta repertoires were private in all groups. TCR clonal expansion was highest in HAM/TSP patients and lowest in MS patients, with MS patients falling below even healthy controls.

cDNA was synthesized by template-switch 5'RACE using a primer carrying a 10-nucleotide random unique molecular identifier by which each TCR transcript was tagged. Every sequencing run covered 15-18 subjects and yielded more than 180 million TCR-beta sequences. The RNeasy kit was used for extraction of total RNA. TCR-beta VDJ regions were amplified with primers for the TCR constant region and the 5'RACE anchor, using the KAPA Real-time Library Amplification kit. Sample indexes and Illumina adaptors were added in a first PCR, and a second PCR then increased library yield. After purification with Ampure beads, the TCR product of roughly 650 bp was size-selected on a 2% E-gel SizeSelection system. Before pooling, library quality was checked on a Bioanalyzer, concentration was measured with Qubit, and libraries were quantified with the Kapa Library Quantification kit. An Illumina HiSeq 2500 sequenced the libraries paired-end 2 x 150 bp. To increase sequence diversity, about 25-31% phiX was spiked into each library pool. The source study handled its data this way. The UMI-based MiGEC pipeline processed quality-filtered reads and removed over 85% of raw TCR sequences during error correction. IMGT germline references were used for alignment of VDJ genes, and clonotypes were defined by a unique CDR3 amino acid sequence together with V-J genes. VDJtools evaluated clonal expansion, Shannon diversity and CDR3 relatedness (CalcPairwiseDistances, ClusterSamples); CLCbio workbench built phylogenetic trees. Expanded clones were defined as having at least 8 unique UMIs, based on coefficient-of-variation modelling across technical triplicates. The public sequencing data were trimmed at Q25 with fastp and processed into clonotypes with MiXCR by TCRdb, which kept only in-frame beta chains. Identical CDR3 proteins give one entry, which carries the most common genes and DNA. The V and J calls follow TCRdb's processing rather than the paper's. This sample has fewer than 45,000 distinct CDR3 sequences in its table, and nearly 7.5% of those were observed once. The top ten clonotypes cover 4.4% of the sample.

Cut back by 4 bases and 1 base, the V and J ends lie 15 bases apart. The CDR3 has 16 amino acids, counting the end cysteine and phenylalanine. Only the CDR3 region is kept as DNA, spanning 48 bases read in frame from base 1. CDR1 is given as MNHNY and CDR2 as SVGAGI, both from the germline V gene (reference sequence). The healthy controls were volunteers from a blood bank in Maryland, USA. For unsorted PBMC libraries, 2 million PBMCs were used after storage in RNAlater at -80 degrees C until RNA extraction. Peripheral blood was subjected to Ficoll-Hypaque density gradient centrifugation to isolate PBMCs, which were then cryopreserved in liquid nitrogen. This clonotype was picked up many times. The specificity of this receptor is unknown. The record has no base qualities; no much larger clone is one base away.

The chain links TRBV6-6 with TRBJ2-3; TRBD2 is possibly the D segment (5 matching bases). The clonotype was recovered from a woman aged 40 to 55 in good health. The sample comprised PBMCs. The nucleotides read TGTGCCAGCAGTTGCCGGACTGCTCAGTGCACAGATACGCAGTATTTT. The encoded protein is CASSCRTAQCTDTQYF.